This TCR beta chain appears in the sequencing data of a study of Ad26.COV2.S vaccination and SARS-CoV-2 variants. Described treatment: around 19 received Ad26.COV2.S at low or high dose, single or two shots; a few received placebo; per-sample allocation not given. Day 63 following the first vaccine or placebo injection was when the samples were taken. Sequenced by immunoSEQ multiplex PCR; TCRdb stores in-frame clones only, minus some. The sample yields 350,000 to 450,000 clones, 83% seen once. The germline V gene encodes CDR1 SGHAT and CDR2 FQNNGV. The germline V and J ends were trimmed by 8 bases and 0 bases, with 4 bases remaining between them. This CDR3 has 11 residues.

The clonotype originates from a person between 18 and 65 years old who received the Ad26.COV2.S COVID-19 vaccine or a placebo. The sample here was peripheral blood, taken in a trial of Ad26.COV2.S vaccine versus placebo. The chain has TRBV11-2 and TRBJ1-1; D unresolved. CDR3 DNA sequence: TGTGCCAGCCATTTGAACACTGAAGCTTTCTTT. Protein product: CASHLNTEAFF.